Described below is a single TCR beta chain sequence and its context. The antigen it binds to is not known. Per-nucleotide qualities are absent, and no much larger clonotype sits a single base away. The donors were healthy, HIV-negative adults who had no recently reported acute infections or vaccinations. Only Caucasian adults living in Nashville, Tennessee, USA were represented among the donors. Magnetic negative selection was used to enrich CD4+ T cells, after which naive cells were positively selected on CD45RA and the negative fraction became the memory subset. After blood collection by leukapheresis, PBMCs were isolated using Ficoll-Histopaque density gradient centrifugation and then cryopreserved in the vapor phase of liquid nitrogen. Purity and quantity of every magnetically sorted T cell population were checked by analytical flow cytometry. Genomic DNA was isolated from each sorted fraction and quantified by UV absorbance on a Nanodrop 2000c.

The sample comes from a study of shared clonotypes between healthy human individuals (dated by TCRdb to 2018 to 2021). Describing the broader study: A couple of women and a few men aged 18 to 49 years were included in the cohort. Per donor, three plates each were used for CD4 naive and CD4 memory, two for CD8 naive, and one for CD8 memory. To estimate repertoire size and how much clonotypes are shared between individuals, the study performed deep sequencing of blood TCR repertoires from a handful of healthy adults. To increase sequencing depth and limit assay-specific biases, different laboratories used diverse techniques to prepare libraries and sequence TCR repertoires. Each donor's leukapheresis produced roughly between about 0.8 and 10 billion PBMCs. On the study overall, not on this receptor specifically: Sampling was limited to blood, and TCR repertoires in tissue likely differ from TCR repertoires in blood. Incomplete sequencing was indicated by rarefaction of sorted-subset datasets, despite the large sequencing depth. When a few donors were compared, the shared fraction of clonotypes was about 5.2% for naive CD4, roughly 3.4% for naive CD8, 2% to 2.5% for memory CD4, and around 0.4% for memory CD8. Based on pairwise subsampling, the degree of clonotype sharing among donors was expected to be affected by sequencing depth. Larger estimated clonotype richness was generally found for naive subsets than for memory subsets. The genetic and exposure-history diversity represented was limited by the small number of donors. Compared with non-shared clonotypes, the clonotypes found in all four sorted-subset donors had higher generation probabilities.

The CDR3, from cysteine to phenylalanine, totals 17 residues. Of the read, only the CDR3 DNA is kept; its 51 bases are in frame from base 1. In the germline V gene, CDR1 corresponds to KGHSH and CDR2 to LQKENI. V trim: 2 bases; J trim: 6 bases; unmatched bases: 12. Using the deep immunoSEQ assay, multiplex PCR amplified TCR CDR3 regions from genomic DNA. Extracted genomic DNA from each cell subset was distributed evenly across all wells of several immunoSEQ 96-well plates, and each plate was treated as a replicate. For sorted subsets, 200 to 250 ng of genomic DNA, equivalent to 30,000 or so T cell genomes, went into each replicate PCR. Purified libraries were quantified with a Qubit 3.0 fluorometer, sized on a Bioanalyzer 2100, and re-quantified with the KAPA Library Quantification kit. Every immunoSEQ 96-well plate was sequenced on a dedicated single-read 150-cycle Illumina NextSeq 550 flow cell. In the authors' own workflow: Because only junctional sequences without quality scores were contained in the immunoSEQ output, filtering matching that applied to full-length reads could not be performed. To assign V/J genes and CDR3, sequences were annotated against IMGT germline references using PyIR, a Python wrapper for IgBLAST v1.9. Reads were filtered out if the reads had weak V/J assignments (E-value above 1e-6), no CDR3, stop codons, out-of-frame junctions, or ambiguous translated residues. V3J clonotypes were defined as sequences sharing an identical inferred V gene, J gene, and CDR3 amino acid sequence. To compute the percentage overlap between repertoires, the number of shared unique clonotypes was divided by the size of the smaller repertoire. RTK rarefaction, the Chao1 estimator, and Recon v2.1 estimates of unobserved clonotypes were used to assess repertoire richness. OLGA was used to compute generation probabilities for all TCRbeta clonotypes that the gDNA method yielded from four donors. The clones in this table, taken by TCRdb from immuneACCESS, are in-frame only. Not every clone is retained; where verified, under half of the shortfall comes from an unresolved V gene, and the cause of the rest is unknown. From that table come the V and J calls and clone size; the DNA was used to work out D and trimming. The sample data list 950,000 to 1,300,000 clones, and around 76% of these were observed just once. The ten largest clonotypes hold around 1.5% of the sample.

The material sequenced was memory CD4+ T cells sorted from blood. Read against the paper, the sample's cell subset or site label means: CD45RA-negative fraction. The chain uses TRBV18 and TRBJ2-3, with 9 middle bases fitting TRBD2. The sequence came from a man aged 18-30 years in good health. The sequenced DNA is TGTGCCAGCTCACCAACCAGGACTAGCGAGTACTCGGATACGCAGTATTTT. This is translated as CASSPTRTSEYSDTQYF.